The rows below give T cell receptor beta chains drawn from one sample of a study of T-cell reconstitution after alpha-beta-depleted transplantation in children. TCRdb independently ran MiXCR on the PCR reads; one entry per CDR3 protein. This sample has hundreds of thousands of distinct CDR3 sequences, with around a sixth found just once. The source was PBMCs, mostly from graft donor cells, collected 360 days after TCRalphabeta/CD19-depleted stem cell transplant. These receptors originate from a male patient aged 2-15 years who had a stem cell transplant for acute lymphoblastic leukemia, so the T cells may come from the graft donor. Each CDR3 is given with its conserved first and last residue. D genes are given only for firm matches. Not every row has a clone size; where given, it reads once, few, many or a size class.

v_call	d_call	clone_size	j_call	cdr3_nt	cdr3_aa
TRBV20-1	TRBD1	NA	TRBJ1-2	TGCAGTGAACAGGGGGCAGGCTACACCTTC	CSEQGAGYTF
TRBV28	NA	few	TRBJ1-3	TGTGCCAGCAGTTTATGGGGGTCTACAGGCCCGGCTGGAAACACCATATATTTT	CASSLWGSTGPAGNTIYF
TRBV5-1	NA	few	TRBJ2-7	TGCGCCAGCAGCCCGTTCGACGGAGGACAAATTCCCTACGAGCAGTACTTC	CASSPFDGGQIPYEQYF
TRBV4-2	TRBD1	NA	TRBJ1-5	TGTGCCAGCAGCCCGCGGGGGCGACAGGGCCGGAGCAATCAGCCCCAGCATTTT	CASSPRGRQGRSNQPQHF
TRBV27	TRBD2	few	TRBJ2-7	TGTGCCAGCGGGAGCTCGGGACTAACCTACGAGCAGTACTTC	CASGSSGLTYEQYF
TRBV12-3/TRBV12-4	TRBD1	NA	TRBJ1-2	TGTGCCAGCAGCCCACAGGGGGCCCCTAACTATGGCTACACCTTC	CASSPQGAPNYGYTF
TRBV18	NA	NA	TRBJ2-5	TGTGCCAGCTCACTCTCGCGTCGCGGAGAGACCCAGTACTTC	CASSLSRRGETQYF
TRBV12-3/TRBV12-4	TRBD1	NA	TRBJ2-1	TGTGCCAGCAGTCGACCGGGACAGGGGAGTGATGAGCAGTTCTTC	CASSRPGQGSDEQFF
TRBV28	NA	few	TRBJ2-2	TGTGCCAGCAGCTTTACGGGAGCCGTGAACACCGGGGAGCTGTTTTTT	CASSFTGAVNTGELFF
TRBV12-3/TRBV12-4	NA	few	TRBJ2-7	TGTGCCAGCAGTTTTAAGCACGAGCAGTACTTC	CASSFKHEQYF
TRBV5-1	TRBD2	few	TRBJ2-1	TGCGCCAGCAGCTTGGGGACTAGCGGGGGTGCCAGCCCGAATGAGCAGTTCTTC	CASSLGTSGGASPNEQFF
TRBV6-5	NA	NA	TRBJ2-2	TGTGCCAGCAGTTGGACCACCGGGTCCTACACCGGGGAGCTGTTTTTT	CASSWTTGSYTGELFF
TRBV21-1	NA	NA	TRBJ2-3	TGTGCCAGCAGCAAACTCCAGCGGGGGTCAGATACGCAGTATTTT	CASSKLQRGSDTQYF
TRBV4-1	TRBD2	NA	TRBJ2-1	TGCGCCAGCAGCCAGGGGGCGGGAGGGGAGCAGTTCTTC	CASSQGAGGEQFF
TRBV27	NA	NA	TRBJ2-7	TGTGCCAGCTCCACGATAACAGGTACCTACGAGCAGTACTTC	CASSTITGTYEQYF